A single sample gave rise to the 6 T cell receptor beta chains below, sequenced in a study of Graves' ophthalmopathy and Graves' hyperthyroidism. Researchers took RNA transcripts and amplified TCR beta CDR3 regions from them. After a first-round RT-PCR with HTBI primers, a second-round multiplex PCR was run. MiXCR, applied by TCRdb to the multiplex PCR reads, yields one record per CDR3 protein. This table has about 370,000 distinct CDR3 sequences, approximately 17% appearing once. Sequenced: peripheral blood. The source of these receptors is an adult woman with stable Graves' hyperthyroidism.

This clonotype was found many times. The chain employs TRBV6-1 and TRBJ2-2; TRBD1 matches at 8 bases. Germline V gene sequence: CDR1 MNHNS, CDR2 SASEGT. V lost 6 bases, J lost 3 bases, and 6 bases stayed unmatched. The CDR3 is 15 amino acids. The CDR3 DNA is TGTGCCAGCAGCCCGGACAGGGCGTACACCGGGGAGCTGTTTTTT. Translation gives CASSPDRAYTGELFF.

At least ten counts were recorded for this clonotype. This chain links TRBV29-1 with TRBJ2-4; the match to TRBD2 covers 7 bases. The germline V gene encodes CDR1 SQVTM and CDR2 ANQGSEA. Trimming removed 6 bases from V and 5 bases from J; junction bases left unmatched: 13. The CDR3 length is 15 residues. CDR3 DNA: TGCAGCGTCCGCGACTTAAGCGGGATCGAAAACATTCAGTACTTC. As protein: CSVRDLSGIENIQYF.

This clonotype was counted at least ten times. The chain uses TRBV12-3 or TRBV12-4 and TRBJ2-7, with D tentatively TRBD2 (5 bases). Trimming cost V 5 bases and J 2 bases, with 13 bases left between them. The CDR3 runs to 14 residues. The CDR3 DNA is TGTGCCAGCAGTCCTACTAGGCGAACCTACGAGCAGTACTTC. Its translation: CASSPTRRTYEQYF.

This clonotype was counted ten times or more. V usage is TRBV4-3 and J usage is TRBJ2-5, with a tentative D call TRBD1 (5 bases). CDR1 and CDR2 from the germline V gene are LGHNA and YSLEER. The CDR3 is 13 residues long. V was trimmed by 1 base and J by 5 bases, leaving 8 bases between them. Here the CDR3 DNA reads TGCGCCAGCAGCCAAGGGGGCTGGGAGACCCAGTACTTC. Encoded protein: CASSQGGWETQYF.

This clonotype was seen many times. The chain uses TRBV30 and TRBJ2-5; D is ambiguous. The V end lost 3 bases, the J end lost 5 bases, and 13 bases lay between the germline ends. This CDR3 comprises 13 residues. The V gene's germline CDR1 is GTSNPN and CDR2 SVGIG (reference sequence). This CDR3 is CAWRPAAGETQYF. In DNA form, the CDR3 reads TGTGCCTGGAGACCCGCGGCTGGGGAGACCCAGTACTTC. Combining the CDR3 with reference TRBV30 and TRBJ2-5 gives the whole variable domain SQTIHQWPATLVQPVGSPLSLECTVEGTSNPNLYWYRQAAGRGLQLLFYSVGIGQISSEVPQNLSASRPQDRQFILSSKKLLLSDSGFYLCAWRPAAGETQYFGPGTRLLVL.

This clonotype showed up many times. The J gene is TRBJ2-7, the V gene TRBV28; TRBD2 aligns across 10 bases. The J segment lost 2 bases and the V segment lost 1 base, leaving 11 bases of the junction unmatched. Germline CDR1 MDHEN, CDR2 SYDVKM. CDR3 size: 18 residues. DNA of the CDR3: TGTGCCAGCAGTTTATTCATACAACTAGCGGGACAAACCTACGAGCAGTACTTC. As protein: CASSLFIQLAGQTYEQYF. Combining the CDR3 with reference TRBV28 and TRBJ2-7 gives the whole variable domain DVKVTQSSRYLVKRTGEKVFLECVQDMDHENMFWYRQDPGLGLRLIYFSYDVKMKEKGDIPEGYSVSREKKERFSLILESASTNQTSMYLCASSLFIQLAGQTYEQYFGPGTRLTVT.